The entry that follows covers one T cell receptor (beta chain) sequence. What it binds is unknown. This sample was taken from a study of OX40 agonist ivuxolimab in advanced cancers. General study results and limits: Expanded clones belonging to CD8+ T cells outnumbered, on average, those of CD4+. At 0.1 to 3.0 mg/kg, CD4+ and CD8+ blood T cells expanded clonally by week 6.

The data were produced by immunoSEQ multiplex PCR, yet TCRdb's version contains in-frame clones alone and is incomplete. The sample lists roughly 92,000 clones; more than 90% were seen once. The ends were cut back, 2 bases at V and 4 bases at J, with 16 bases in the middle. The CDR3 runs 15 residues. CDR1 is SGHDT and CDR2 is YYEEEE in the germline V gene. This specimen was CD4+ or CD8+ T cells sorted from blood, taken in a trial of the OX40 agonist ivuxolimab. The origin of this receptor is an adult with an advanced solid tumor such as melanoma, head and neck, liver or kidney cancer. The V and J genes are TRBV5-6 and TRBJ2-7, with a possible D match to TRBD1 (5 bases). The DNA for the CDR3 is TGTGCCAGCAGCTTCTGGCCAGGGCGGTTTTACGAGCAGTACTTC. Its translation: CASSFWPGRFYEQYF.